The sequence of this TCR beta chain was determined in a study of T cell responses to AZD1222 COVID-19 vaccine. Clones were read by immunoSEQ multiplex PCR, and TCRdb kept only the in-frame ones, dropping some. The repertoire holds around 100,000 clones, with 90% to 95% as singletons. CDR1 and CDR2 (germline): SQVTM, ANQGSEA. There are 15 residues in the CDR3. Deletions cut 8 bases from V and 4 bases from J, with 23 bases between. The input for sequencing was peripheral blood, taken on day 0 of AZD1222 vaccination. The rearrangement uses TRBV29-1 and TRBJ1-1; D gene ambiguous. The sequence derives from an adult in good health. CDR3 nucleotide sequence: TGCAGCCAGTTAGTTGAAGGAGGGAAGGGCACTGAAGCTTTCTTT. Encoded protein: CSQLVEGGKGTEAFF.